This T cell receptor (beta chain) is from a study of cytomegalovirus exposure and HLA in healthy donors. General study findings and limits: Later examination showed HLA-associated TCR beta chains had greater clonal expansion than equally common others. It was reported that TCR beta sequences correctly inferred the HLA-A and HLA-B alleles for most subjects.

In its sample, this clone was seen a few times. Its antigen remains unknown. Vbeta (60) and Jbeta (13) primers were used in the PCR. Here immunoSEQ multiplex PCR was the method, and the copy in TCRdb shows in-frame clones only, minus some. The sample includes about 150,000 clones, over 60% seen only once; the top ten take less than 3.5%. The origin of this receptor is a woman aged 30 to 39 in good health and CMV-seropositive. The sample consisted of PBMCs.

The CDR3 protein is CASSHFRLGAYEQYF. CDR3 DNA sequence: TGTGCCAGCAGTCATTTTCGGCTGGGCGCCTACGAGCAGTACTTC. J is TRBJ2-7 and V is TRBV2, with unresolved D. The CDR3 length is 15 residues. Trimming removed 5 bases from V and 2 bases from J, with 16 bases in between. Germline CDR1 and CDR2: SNHLY and FYNNEI.